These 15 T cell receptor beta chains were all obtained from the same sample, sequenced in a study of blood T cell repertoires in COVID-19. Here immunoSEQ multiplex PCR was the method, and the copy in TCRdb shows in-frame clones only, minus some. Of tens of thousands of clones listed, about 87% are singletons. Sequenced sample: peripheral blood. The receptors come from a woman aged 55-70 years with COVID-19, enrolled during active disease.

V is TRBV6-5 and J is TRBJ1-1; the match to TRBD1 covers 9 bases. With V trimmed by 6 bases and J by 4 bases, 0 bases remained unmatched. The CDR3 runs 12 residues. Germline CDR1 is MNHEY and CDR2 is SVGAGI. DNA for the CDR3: TGTGCCAGCAGGACAGGGGGCACTGAAGCTTTCTTT. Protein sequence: CASRTGGTEAFF.

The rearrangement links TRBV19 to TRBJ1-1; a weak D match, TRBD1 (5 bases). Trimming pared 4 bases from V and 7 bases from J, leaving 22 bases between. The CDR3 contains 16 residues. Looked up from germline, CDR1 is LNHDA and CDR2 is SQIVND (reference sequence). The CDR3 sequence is CASSTRPSRRGYEAFF. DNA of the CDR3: TGTGCCAGTAGTACAAGGCCCTCTCGGCGGGGGTATGAAGCTTTCTTT.

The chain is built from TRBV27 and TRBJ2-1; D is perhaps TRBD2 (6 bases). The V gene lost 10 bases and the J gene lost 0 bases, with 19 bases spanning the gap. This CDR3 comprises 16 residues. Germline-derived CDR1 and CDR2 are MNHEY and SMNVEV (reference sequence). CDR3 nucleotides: TGTGCCACCTCTATTCTGGGGGGATACTCCTACAATGAGCAGTTCTTC. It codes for CATSILGGYSYNEQFF.

The CDR3 bases are TGTGCCAGCAGTCCGGGGGGGAATAATTCACCCCTCCACTTT. This gives the protein CASSPGGNNSPLHF. The chain couples TRBV9 to TRBJ1-6; possible D gene TRBD1, 5 bases. The germline CDR1 and CDR2 sequences are SGDLS and YYNGEE. The CDR3 length is 14 residues. V lost 5 bases, J lost 5 bases, and 11 bases lay in between.

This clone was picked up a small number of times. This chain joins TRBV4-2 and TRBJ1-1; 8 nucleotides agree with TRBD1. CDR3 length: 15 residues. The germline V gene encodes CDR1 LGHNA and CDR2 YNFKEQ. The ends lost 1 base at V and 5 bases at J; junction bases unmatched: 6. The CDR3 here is CASSQADRDFTEAFF. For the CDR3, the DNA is TGTGCCAGCAGCCAAGCGGACAGGGATTTTACTGAAGCTTTCTTT.

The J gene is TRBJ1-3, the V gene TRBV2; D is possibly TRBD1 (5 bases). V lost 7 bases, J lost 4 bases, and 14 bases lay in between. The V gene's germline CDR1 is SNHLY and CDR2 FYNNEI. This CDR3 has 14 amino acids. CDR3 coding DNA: TGTGCCAGCAATCGGCTAGGGGCAGGAAACACCATATATTTT. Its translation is CASNRLGAGNTIYF. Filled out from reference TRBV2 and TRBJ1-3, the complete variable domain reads EPEVTQTPSHQVTQMGQEVILRCVPISNHLYFYWYRQILGQKVEFLVSFYNNEISEKSEIFDDQFSVERPDGSNFTLKIRSTKLEDSAMYFCASNRLGAGNTIYFGEGSWLTVV.

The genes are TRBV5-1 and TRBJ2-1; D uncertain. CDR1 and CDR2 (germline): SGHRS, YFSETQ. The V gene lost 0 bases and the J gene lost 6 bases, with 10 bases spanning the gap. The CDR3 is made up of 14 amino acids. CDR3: CASSLDQASNEQFF. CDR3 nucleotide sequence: TGCGCCAGCAGCTTGGACCAGGCGAGCAATGAGCAGTTCTTC.

CDR3 coding DNA: TGTGCCAGCAGCCTTCGTAGAGGGAGCAATGAGCAGTTCTTC. Its translation is CASSLRRGSNEQFF. This chain connects TRBV9 to TRBJ2-1, with TRBD2 as a possible D gene (5 bases). Germline loops: CDR1 SGDLS, CDR2 YYNGEE. Trimming left V 4 bases short and J 6 bases short, with 14 bases between. The CDR3 is 14 amino acids.

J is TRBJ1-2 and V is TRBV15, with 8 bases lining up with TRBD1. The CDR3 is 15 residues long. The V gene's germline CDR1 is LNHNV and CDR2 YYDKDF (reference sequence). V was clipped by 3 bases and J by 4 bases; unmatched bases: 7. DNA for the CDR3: TGTGCCACCAGCAGGGGATTAACAGGGGGCTATGGCTACACCTTC. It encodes CATSRGLTGGYGYTF.

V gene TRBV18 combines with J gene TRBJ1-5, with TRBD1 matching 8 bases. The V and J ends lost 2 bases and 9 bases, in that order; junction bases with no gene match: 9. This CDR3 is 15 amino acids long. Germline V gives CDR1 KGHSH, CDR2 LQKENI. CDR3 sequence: CASSPYDRGFRPQHF. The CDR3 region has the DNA TGTGCCAGCTCACCATACGACAGGGGATTTCGGCCCCAGCATTTT.

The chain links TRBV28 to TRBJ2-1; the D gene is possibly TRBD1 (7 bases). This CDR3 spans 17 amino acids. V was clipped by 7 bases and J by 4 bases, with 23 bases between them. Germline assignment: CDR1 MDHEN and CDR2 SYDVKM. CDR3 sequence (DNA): TGTGCCAGCACTGCAGGGGGGCGGGAATTTCGGTACAATGAGCAGTTCTTC. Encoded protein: CASTAGGREFRYNEQFF.

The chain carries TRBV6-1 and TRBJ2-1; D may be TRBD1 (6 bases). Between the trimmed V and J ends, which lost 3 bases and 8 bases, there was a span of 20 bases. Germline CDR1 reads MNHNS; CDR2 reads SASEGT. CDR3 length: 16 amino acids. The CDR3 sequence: CASSDILGAPGDEQFF. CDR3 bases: TGTGCCAGCAGTGACATATTGGGGGCACCTGGGGATGAGCAGTTCTTC.

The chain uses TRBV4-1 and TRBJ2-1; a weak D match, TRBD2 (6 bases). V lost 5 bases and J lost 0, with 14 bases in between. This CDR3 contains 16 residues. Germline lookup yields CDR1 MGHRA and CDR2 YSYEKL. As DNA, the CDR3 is TGCGCCAGCAGCGATAGAGCGGGCCTCTCCTACAATGAGCAGTTCTTC. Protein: CASSDRAGLSYNEQFF.

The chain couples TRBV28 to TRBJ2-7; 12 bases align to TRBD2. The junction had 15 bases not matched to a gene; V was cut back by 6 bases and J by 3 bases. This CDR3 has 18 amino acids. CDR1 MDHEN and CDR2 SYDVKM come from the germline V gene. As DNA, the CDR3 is TGTGCCAGCAGCCGGGACAGGCGCAGACTAGCGGGGGACTACGAGCAGTACTTC. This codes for CASSRDRRRLAGDYEQYF.

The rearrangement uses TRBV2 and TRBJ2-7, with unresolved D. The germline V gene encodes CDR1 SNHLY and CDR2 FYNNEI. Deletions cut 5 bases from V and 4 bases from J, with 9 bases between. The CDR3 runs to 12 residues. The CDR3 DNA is TGTGCCAGCAGTAATTATCAGTACGAGCAGTACTTC. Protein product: CASSNYQYEQYF.